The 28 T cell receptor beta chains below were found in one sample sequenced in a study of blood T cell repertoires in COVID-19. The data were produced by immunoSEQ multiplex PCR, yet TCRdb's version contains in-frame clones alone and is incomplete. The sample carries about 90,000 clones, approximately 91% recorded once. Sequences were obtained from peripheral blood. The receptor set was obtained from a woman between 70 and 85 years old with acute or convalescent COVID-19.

The CDR3 loop is CASSRASGPTDTQYF. The CDR3 DNA follows: TGTGCCAGTAGTAGGGCTAGCGGACCCACAGATACGCAGTATTTT. The chain carries TRBV19 and TRBJ2-3; 7 bases match TRBD2. The CDR3 is 15 residues long. The trim removed 4 bases at V and 2 bases at J, leaving 6 bases unmatched. Germline V gene lookup returns CDR1 LNHDA and CDR2 SQIVND (reference sequence).

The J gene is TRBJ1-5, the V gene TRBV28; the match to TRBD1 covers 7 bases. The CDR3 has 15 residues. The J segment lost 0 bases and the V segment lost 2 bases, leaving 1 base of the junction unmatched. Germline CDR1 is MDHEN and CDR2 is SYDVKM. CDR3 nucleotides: TGTGCCAGCAGTTTAGGGACAGCTAGCAATCAGCCCCAGCATTTT. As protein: CASSLGTASNQPQHF.

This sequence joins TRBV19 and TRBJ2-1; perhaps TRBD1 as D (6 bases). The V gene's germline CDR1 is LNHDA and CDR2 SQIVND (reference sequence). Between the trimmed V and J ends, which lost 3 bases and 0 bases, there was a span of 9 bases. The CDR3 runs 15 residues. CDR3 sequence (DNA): TGTGCCAGTAGTATCGCAGGGGCCTCCTACAATGAGCAGTTCTTC. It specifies CASSIAGASYNEQFF.

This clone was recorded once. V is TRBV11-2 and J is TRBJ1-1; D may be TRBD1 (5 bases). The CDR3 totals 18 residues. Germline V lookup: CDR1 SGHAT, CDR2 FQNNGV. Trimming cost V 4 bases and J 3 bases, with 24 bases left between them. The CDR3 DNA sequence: TGTGCCAGCAGCTGGTCTTACATTCAGGGAGGAATATACACTGAAGCTTTCTTT. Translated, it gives CASSWSYIQGGIYTEAFF.

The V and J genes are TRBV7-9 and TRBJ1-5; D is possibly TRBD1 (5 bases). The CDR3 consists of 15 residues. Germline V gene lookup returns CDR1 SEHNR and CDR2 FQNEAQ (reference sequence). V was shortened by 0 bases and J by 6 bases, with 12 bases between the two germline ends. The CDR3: CASSLAQGLGQPQHF. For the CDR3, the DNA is TGTGCCAGCAGCTTAGCGCAGGGACTGGGTCAGCCCCAGCATTTT.

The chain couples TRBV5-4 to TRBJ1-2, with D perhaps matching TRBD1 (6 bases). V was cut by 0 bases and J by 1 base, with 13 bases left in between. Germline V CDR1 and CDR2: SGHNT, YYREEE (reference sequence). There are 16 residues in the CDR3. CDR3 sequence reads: CASSLGLQGVNYGYTF. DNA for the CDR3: TGTGCCAGCAGCTTGGGGCTACAGGGTGTTAACTATGGCTACACCTTC.

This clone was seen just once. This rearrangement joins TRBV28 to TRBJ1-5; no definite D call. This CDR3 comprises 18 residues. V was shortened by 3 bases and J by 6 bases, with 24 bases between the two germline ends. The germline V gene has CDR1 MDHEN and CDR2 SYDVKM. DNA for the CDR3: TGTGCCAGCAGTTTTCGTCTGCCGAGGACGTGGGAGTCTCAGCCCCAGCATTTT. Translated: CASSFRLPRTWESQPQHF.

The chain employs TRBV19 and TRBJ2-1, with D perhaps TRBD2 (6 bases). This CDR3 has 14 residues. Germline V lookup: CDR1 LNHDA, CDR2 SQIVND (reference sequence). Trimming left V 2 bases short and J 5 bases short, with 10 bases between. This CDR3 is CASSIFGGDNEQFF. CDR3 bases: TGTGCCAGTAGTATATTCGGGGGTGACAATGAGCAGTTCTTC.

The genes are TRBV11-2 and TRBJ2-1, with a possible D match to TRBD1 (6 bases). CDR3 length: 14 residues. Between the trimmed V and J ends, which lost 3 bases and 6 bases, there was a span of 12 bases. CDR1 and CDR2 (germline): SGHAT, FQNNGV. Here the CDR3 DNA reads TGTGCCAGCAGCTTGGCCACAGGGTCCAATGAGCAGTTCTTC. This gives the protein CASSLATGSNEQFF.

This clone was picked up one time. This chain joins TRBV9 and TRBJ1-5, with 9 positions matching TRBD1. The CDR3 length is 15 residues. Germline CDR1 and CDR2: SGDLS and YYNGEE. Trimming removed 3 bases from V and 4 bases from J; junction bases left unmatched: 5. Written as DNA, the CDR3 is TGTGCCAGCAGCGCCAGGGGACAGGGAAATCAGCCCCAGCATTTT. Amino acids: CASSARGQGNQPQHF.

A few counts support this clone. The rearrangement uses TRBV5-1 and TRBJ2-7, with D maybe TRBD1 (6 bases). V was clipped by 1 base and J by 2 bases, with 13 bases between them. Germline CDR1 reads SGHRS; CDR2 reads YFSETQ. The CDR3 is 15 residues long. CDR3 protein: CASSLSAGETYEQYF. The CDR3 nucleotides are TGCGCCAGCAGCTTGTCGGCAGGGGAAACCTACGAGCAGTACTTC.

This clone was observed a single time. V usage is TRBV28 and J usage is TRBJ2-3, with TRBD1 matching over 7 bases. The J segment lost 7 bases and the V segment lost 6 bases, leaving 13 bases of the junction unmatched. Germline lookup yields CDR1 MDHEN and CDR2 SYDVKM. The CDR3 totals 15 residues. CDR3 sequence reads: CASRDGSGGMHTQYF. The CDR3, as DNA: TGTGCCAGCAGGGACGGGTCAGGGGGAATGCATACGCAGTATTTT.

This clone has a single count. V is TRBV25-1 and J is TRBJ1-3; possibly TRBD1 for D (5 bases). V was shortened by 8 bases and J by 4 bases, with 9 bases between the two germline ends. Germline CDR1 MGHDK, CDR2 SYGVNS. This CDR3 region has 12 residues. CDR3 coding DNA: TGTGCCAGCGGGACTGGAGGAAACACCATATATTTT. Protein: CASGTGGNTIYF.

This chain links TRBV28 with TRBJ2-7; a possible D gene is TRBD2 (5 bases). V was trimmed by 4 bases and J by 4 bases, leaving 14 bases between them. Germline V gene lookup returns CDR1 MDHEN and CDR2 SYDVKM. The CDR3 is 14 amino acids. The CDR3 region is CASSSRGYSYEQYF. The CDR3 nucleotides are TGTGCCAGCAGTTCTCGGGGATACTCTTACGAGCAGTACTTC.

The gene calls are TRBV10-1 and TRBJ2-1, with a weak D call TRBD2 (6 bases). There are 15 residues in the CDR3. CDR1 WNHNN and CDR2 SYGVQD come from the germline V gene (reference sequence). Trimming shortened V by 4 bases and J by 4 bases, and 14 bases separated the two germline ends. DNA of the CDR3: TGCGCCAGCAGTGCAGGAGGGACCCCATACAATGAGCAGTTCTTC. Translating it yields CASSAGGTPYNEQFF.

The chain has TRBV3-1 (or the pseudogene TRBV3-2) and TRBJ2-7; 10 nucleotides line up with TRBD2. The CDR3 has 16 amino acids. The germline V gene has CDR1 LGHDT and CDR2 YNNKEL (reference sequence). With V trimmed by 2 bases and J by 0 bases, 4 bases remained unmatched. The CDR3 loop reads CASSQSSGRSSYEQYF. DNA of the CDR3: TGTGCCAGCAGCCAATCTAGCGGGAGAAGCTCCTACGAGCAGTACTTC.

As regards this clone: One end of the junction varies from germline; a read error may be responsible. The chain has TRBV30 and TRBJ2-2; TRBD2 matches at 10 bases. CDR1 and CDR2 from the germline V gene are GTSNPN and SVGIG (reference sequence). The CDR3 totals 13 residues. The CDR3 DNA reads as TGCGCCCTGCGGACTAGCGGCAGGAGGGAGCTGTTTTTT. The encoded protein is CALRTSGRRELFF.

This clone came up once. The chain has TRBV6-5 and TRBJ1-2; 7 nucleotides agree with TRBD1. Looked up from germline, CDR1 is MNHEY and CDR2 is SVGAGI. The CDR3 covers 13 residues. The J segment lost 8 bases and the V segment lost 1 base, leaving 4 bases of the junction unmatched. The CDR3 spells CASSYLTGLGYTF. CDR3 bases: TGTGCCAGCAGTTACTTGACAGGGTTGGGCTACACCTTC.

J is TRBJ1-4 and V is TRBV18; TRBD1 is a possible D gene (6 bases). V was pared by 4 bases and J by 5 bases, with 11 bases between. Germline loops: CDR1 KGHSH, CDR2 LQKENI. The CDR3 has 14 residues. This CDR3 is CASSRGQGNEKLFF. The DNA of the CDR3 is TGTGCCAGCTCACGAGGGCAGGGGAATGAAAAACTGTTTTTT.

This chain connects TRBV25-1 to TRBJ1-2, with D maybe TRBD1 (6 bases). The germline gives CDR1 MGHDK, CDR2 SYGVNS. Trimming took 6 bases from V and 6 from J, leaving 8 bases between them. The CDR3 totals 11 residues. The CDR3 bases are TGTGCCAGCAGCAGGGGTGATGGCTACACCTTC. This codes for CASSRGDGYTF.

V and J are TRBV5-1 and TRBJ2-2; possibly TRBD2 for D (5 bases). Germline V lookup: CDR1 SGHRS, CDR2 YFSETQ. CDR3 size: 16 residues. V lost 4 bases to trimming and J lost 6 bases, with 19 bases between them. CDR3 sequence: CASSLTTRGSAGELFF. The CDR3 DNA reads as TGCGCCAGCAGCCTAACCACTCGGGGTTCGGCCGGGGAGCTGTTTTTT.

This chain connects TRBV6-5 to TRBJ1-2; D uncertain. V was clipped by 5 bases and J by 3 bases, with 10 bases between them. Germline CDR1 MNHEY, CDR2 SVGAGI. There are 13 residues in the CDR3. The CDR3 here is CASSTQKDYGYTF. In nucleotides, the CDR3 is TGTGCCAGCAGTACCCAGAAAGACTATGGCTACACCTTC.

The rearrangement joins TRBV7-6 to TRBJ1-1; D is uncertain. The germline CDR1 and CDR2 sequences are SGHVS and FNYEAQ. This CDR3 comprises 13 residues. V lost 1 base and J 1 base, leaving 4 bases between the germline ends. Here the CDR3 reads CASSLGENTEAFF. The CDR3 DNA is TGTGCCAGCAGCTTAGGAGAGAACACTGAAGCTTTCTTT.

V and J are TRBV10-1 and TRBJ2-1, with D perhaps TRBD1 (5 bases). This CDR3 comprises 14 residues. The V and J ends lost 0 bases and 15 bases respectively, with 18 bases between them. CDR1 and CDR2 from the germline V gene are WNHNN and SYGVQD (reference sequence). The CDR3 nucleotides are TGCGCCAGCAGTGAGTCGATTGCCCAGGGTGTGGGGTTCTTC. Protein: CASSESIAQGVGFF.

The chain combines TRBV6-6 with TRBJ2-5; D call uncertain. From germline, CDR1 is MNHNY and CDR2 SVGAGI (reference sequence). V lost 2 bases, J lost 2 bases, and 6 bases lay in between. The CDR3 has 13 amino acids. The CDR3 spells CASSYVEQETQYF. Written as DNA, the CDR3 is TGTGCCAGCAGTTACGTAGAACAAGAGACCCAGTACTTC.

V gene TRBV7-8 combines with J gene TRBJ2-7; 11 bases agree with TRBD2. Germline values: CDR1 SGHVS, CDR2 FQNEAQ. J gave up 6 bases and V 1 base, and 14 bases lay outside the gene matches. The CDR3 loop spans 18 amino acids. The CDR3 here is CASSLDWLLAGVEGEQYF. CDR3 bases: TGTGCCAGCAGCTTAGATTGGTTACTAGCGGGAGTAGAAGGCGAGCAGTACTTC.

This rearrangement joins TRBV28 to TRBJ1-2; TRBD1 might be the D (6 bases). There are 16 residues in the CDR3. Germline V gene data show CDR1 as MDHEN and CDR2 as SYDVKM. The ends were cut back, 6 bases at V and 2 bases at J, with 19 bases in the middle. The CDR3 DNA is TGTGCCAGCAGCCCCAGGGGACGGAAGACAAACTATGGCTACACCTTC. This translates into CASSPRGRKTNYGYTF.

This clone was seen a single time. The CDR3 protein is CASSAPDRGLIGNQPQHF. The CDR3 DNA reads as TGTGCCAGCAGTGCCCCGGACAGGGGCCTTATAGGCAATCAGCCCCAGCATTTT. The chain joins TRBV6-1 to TRBJ1-5; 9 positions agree with TRBD1. The junction had 12 bases not matched to a gene; V was cut back by 4 bases and J by 2 bases. The germline CDR1 and CDR2 sequences are MNHNS and SASEGT. The CDR3 is 18 amino acids.